Listed here is a single T cell receptor (beta chain). This specimen comes from a study of blood T cells in healthy people across ages. PCR was performed a second time for about 7 to 11 cycles using a sample-barcoded 5' primer and a J-beta primer mix. A single record per CDR3 protein comes from TCRdb applying MiXCR to the 5' RACE reads. Seen here are some 1,500,000 distinct CDR3 sequences, 40% to 45% observed once, and the top ten hold around 4%. The CDR3 contains 12 residues. CDR1 and CDR2 (germline): SQVTM, ANQGSEA. The ends were cut back, 8 bases at V and 4 bases at J, with 13 bases in the middle. This clonotype was obtained from a woman under 30 in good health. The V call is TRBV29-1, the J call TRBJ2-3; tentative D call: TRBD1 (6 bases). Sequencing used blood. The CDR3 DNA is TGCAGCCTCAAACAGGGATCAGATACGCAGTATTTT. It encodes CSLKQGSDTQYF.